The present entry profiles one T cell receptor (beta chain) with its context. This CDR3 comprises 16 residues. The J segment lost 7 bases and the V segment lost 1 base, leaving 11 bases of the junction unmatched. The germline CDR1 and CDR2 sequences are SGHTA and FQGNSA. This sample is part of a study of blood T cells in healthy people across ages. The second PCR ran roughly 6 to 11 cycles with a sample-barcoded 5' primer and J-beta primers. Every molecule of cDNA carried a tag from a template-switch adaptor with 12 random nucleotides. TCRdb analysed the 5' RACE reads with MiXCR anew, one entry per CDR3 protein. This table holds around 850,000 distinct CDR3 sequences, about 36% found once.

The specimen sequenced was blood. This clonotype was obtained from a man in his late teens or twenties in good health. V gene TRBV7-2 combines with J gene TRBJ2-7; 9 nucleotides align to TRBD2. The CDR3, as DNA: TGTGCCAGCAGCTTAGTGGTTAGCGGGAGATACAATGAGCAGTACTTC. As protein: CASSLVVSGRYNEQYF.